The T cell receptor beta chain described here comes from a study of blood T cell repertoires in COVID-19 (TCRdb year 2020). For the study in its entirety: Samples from collaborators originated in the United States, Italy and Spain and spanned both the acute and convalescent phases of COVID-19. The prospective study material was composed of cDNA or gDNA derived from T cells, B-cell-depleted T cells, or PBMCs. The dataset comprised deeply sampled blood TCRbeta repertoires from subjects exposed to, actively infected with, or recovered from COVID-19. The repertoires were released in a freely available public database intended as a resource for research on the immune response to SARS-CoV-2. The samples were drawn from two sources: the first 160 participants of the ongoing ImmuneRACE study, and 1,000 to 1,500 subjects contributed by 6 global collaborators. A de-identified subject ID, COVID-19 status, age in years and sex were almost always included in the sample metadata. Where available, HLA class I and class II types were obtained from metadata supplied by the sample provider rather than from assay-based typing.

Collaborating institutions collected whole blood in K2EDTA tubes following their own protocols. For TCRbeta analysis, collaborators shipped samples in one of three forms: frozen whole blood, isolated PBMCs, or DNA extracted from either of those sample types. In the case of this clone: Its specific antigen is unknown. Base qualities are not recorded, but no much larger clone differs from it by a single base.

The germline V gene specifies SGHNT as CDR1 and YENEEA as CDR2. Including the terminal cysteine and phenylalanine, the CDR3 comprises 13 residues. Kept here is only the CDR3 DNA, which spans 39 bases and is read in frame from base 1. Compared with germline, V lacks 0 bases and J lacks 10 bases; bases without a gene match: 3. What the study reported, not specific to this receptor: How much clinical and demographic metadata was included differed by source and by participant, and the metadata was provided uncurated.

The immunoSEQ Assay, a bias-controlled multiplex PCR, was used to amplify TCRbeta CDR3 regions from genomic DNA. Per the source publication's procedure: Within the assay, amplification of reference gene primers was used to estimate how many nucleated cells each sample contained. Sequence reads were collapsed and filtered to measure the absolute abundance of every unique TCRbeta CDR3 rearrangement. For each sample, productive Simpson clonality was calculated as the square root of Simpson's diversity index over productive rearrangements. TCRdb mirrors the immuneACCESS table, restricted to in-frame sequences. Some clones are absent from its copies; in checked studies, under half trace to an unresolved V gene, and the reason for the others is unknown. The V and J calls and clone size were taken over from that table, and D and trimming were inferred from the DNA. Present in this sample are 150,000 to 200,000 clones, 84% of which were seen just once. The ten biggest clones cover 13% to 15% of the sample.

The chain is assembled from TRBV11-3 and TRBJ2-1; TRBD2 aligns with 7 central bases. The TCR sequence derives from a man aged 25 to 40 with active or convalescent COVID-19. Sequencing used peripheral blood. The nucleotide sequence is TGTGCCAGCAGCTTAGATCGGACTAGGGAGCAGTTCTTC. The encoded protein is CASSLDRTREQFF.